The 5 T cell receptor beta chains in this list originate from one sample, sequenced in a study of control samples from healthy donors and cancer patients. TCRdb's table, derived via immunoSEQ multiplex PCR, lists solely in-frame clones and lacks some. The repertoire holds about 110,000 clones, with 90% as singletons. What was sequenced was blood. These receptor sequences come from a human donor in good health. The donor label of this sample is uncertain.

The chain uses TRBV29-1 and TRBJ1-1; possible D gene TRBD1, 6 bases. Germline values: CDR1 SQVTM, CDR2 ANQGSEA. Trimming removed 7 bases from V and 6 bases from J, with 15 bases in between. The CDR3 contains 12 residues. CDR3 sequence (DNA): TGCAGCGGCGAACAGGGCCCAGCTGAAGCTTTCTTT. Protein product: CSGEQGPAEAFF.

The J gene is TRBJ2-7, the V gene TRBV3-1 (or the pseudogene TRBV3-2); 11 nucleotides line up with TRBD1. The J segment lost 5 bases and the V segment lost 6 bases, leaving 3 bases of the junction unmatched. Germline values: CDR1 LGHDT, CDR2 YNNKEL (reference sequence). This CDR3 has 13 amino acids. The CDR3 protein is CASSRDRGNEQYV. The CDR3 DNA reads TGTGCCAGCAGTCGGGACAGGGGGAACGAGCAGTACGTC.

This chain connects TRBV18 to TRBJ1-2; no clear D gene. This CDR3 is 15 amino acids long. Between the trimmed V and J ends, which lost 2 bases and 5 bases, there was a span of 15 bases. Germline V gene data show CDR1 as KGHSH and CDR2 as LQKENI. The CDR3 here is CASSPDGPDLYGYTF. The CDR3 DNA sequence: TGTGCCAGCTCACCAGACGGGCCGGACCTTTATGGCTACACCTTC.

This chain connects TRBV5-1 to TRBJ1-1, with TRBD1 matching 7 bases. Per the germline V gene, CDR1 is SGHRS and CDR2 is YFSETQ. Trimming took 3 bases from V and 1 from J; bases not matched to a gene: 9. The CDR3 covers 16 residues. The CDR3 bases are TGCGCCAGCAGCTCTACTTCGACAGGGACGAACACTGAAGCTTTCTTT. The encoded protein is CASSSTSTGTNTEAFF.

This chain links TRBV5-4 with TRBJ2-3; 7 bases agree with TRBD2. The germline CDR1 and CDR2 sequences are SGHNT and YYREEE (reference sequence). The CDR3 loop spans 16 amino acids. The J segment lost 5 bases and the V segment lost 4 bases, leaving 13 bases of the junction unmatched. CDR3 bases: TGTGCCAGCAGCCCCTCCTATCTAGAGCGGGAAGATACGCAGTATTTT. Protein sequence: CASSPSYLEREDTQYF.